Listed below are T cell receptor beta chains from one sample, sequenced in a study of early T cells in non-severe SARS-CoV-2 infection. Using its own MiXCR run on the 5' RACE reads, TCRdb lists one record per CDR3 protein. The sample has about 71,000 distinct CDR3 sequences, around 11% seen once; the top ten hold around 2.8%. Sample: whole blood, taken at baseline. These receptor sequences come from an adult who was a healthcare worker with PCR-confirmed SARS-CoV-2 infection or an uninfected control (not recorded which). The CDR3 runs from the conserved cysteine through the conserved F or W. D genes are given only for firm matches. Clone size appears in some rows only: once, few, many, or a class for an expanded clone.

v_call,clone_size,j_call,d_call,cdr3_aa,cdr3_nt
TRBV20-1,-,TRBJ2-7,-,CSARDRLGAVEQYF,TGCAGTGCTAGAGATCGTTTGGGGGCTGTCGAGCAGTACTTC
TRBV4-2,few,TRBJ1-2,-,CASSQDLTVFRYGYTF,TGTGCCAGCAGCCAAGATCTGACAGTCTTTCGGTATGGCTACACCTTC
TRBV4-1,few,TRBJ2-2,-,CASSQKDSSNTGELFF,TGCGCCAGCAGCCAAAAGGACAGTTCGAACACCGGGGAGCTGTTTTTT
TRBV29-1,-,TRBJ2-2,-,CGEGWTANTGELFF,TGCGGGGAGGGGTGGACAGCCAACACCGGGGAGCTGTTTTTT
TRBV7-2,few,TRBJ1-1,-,CASSWGRNTEAFF,TGTGCCAGCAGCTGGGGCAGGAACACTGAAGCTTTCTTT
TRBV4-1,many,TRBJ2-5,TRBD1,CASSQSKTGVWLETQYF,TGCGCCAGCAGCCAATCGAAGACAGGGGTATGGCTAGAGACCCAGTACTTC
TRBV28,few,TRBJ2-7,-,CASTPRAPVYEQYF,TGTGCCAGCACCCCACGTGCACCCGTCTACGAGCAGTACTTC
TRBV6-1,few,TRBJ2-1,TRBD1,CASMNSRGGANEQFF,TGTGCCAGCATGAATAGCAGAGGGGGCGCGAATGAGCAGTTCTTC
TRBV2,few,TRBJ2-1,TRBD2,CASRETLGLGVYNEQFF,TGTGCCAGCAGGGAGACCCTGGGACTAGGGGTCTACAATGAGCAGTTCTTC
TRBV28,many,TRBJ2-7,-,CASSLEKGAYHEQYF,TGTGCCAGCAGTTTAGAGAAAGGGGCATACCACGAGCAGTACTTC
TRBV20-1,many,TRBJ2-3,-,CSASGVGGFTDTQYF,TGCAGTGCTAGCGGGGTGGGGGGATTCACAGATACGCAGTATTTT
TRBV6-2/TRBV6-3,many,TRBJ2-7,TRBD2,CASRPSGGGNEQYF,TGTGCCAGCAGACCTAGCGGGGGGGGCAACGAGCAGTACTTC
TRBV5-1,many,TRBJ2-1,TRBD2,CASSWSLAGGVYNEQFF,TGCGCCAGCAGCTGGAGTTTAGCGGGGGGAGTTTACAATGAGCAGTTCTTC
TRBV12-3/TRBV12-4,few,TRBJ1-2,-,CASNNEGHNRDGYTF,TGTGCCAGCAATAACGAGGGCCATAACAGGGATGGCTACACCTTC
TRBV20-1,many,TRBJ2-2,-,CSARGRTTGELFF,TGCAGTGCTAGAGGCAGGACCACCGGGGAGCTGTTTTTT
TRBV29-1,-,TRBJ1-1,-,CSVEAGKGMTEAFF,TGCAGCGTTGAAGCGGGAAAGGGGATGACTGAAGCTTTCTTT
TRBV29-1,few,TRBJ1-1,-,CSVAPHFLDRKNTEAFF,TGCAGCGTTGCTCCTCATTTCCTGGACAGAAAGAACACTGAAGCTTTCTTT
TRBV11-2,few,TRBJ2-2,-,CASALRPDTGELFF,TGTGCCAGCGCCCTACGCCCGGACACCGGGGAGCTGTTTTTT
TRBV12-3/TRBV12-4,-,TRBJ1-1,-,CASSPTGGNTEAFF,TGTGCCAGCAGTCCGACAGGAGGGAACACTGAAGCTTTCTTT
TRBV6-2/TRBV6-3,few,TRBJ2-7,-,CASSYDYEQYF,TGTGCCAGCAGTTACGACTACGAGCAGTACTTC
TRBV6-4,few,TRBJ1-1,-,CASSPERAPNTEAFF,TGTGCCAGCAGCCCTGAAAGGGCACCGAACACTGAAGCTTTCTTT
TRBV6-6,few,TRBJ2-3,-,CASSDGTPLEDTQYF,TGTGCCAGCAGTGACGGGACACCCTTAGAAGATACGCAGTATTTT
TRBV6-1,-,TRBJ2-7,TRBD1,CASSYLGQGTYEQYF,TGTGCCAGCAGTTACCTGGGACAGGGAACCTACGAGCAGTACTTC
TRBV6-1,-,TRBJ2-1,-,CASSKSVGEQFF,TGTGCCAGCAGCAAGAGCGTCGGTGAGCAGTTCTTC
TRBV6-5,many,TRBJ2-7,-,CATRGGAYEQYF,TGTGCCACCAGGGGGGGGGCCTACGAGCAGTACTTC